Following are 10 T cell receptor beta chains from one sample sequenced in a study of monozygotic twins with inflammatory bowel disease. After re-calling the 5' RACE reads, TCRdb lists one entry per CDR3 protein, DNA absent. The repertoire table contains about 160,000 distinct CDR3 sequences. Sequenced input: blood. The receptor source for this set is a human donor with ulcerative colitis or Crohn's disease, or a healthy co-twin of an affected twin (not recorded which).

The chain employs TRBV20-1 and TRBJ2-7; the D call from TCRdb, TRBD2, cannot be confirmed without DNA. The germline CDR1 and CDR2 sequences are DFQATT and SNEGSKA (reference sequence). This CDR3 contains 15 residues. CDR3 region: CSASRLAGFTYEQYF.

This sequence joins TRBV6-5 and TRBJ2-3; TCRdb gives TRBD1 as the D gene, but with no DNA this cannot be confirmed. CDR3 size: 17 residues. Germline V lookup: CDR1 MNHEY, CDR2 SVGAGI. The CDR3 loop is CASSYSPLGGSTDTQYF.

The chain joins TRBV15 to TRBJ1-4; the TCRdb call, TRBD1, lacks DNA for checking. The length of the CDR3 is 15 residues. Per the germline V gene, CDR1 is LNHNV and CDR2 is YYDKDF (reference sequence). The CDR3 protein is CATSRDDREGEKLFF.

The rearrangement links TRBV4-2 to TRBJ2-7; TCRdb designates TRBD1, a call that cannot be tested without DNA. CDR1 is LGHNA, CDR2 YNFKEQ, per germline. This CDR3 comprises 14 residues. The CDR3 region is CASSQPEGQGEQYF.

This chain uses TRBV3-1 with TRBJ1-3. CDR3 length: 17 residues. The V gene's germline CDR1 is LGHDT and CDR2 YNNKEL (reference sequence). CDR3 sequence: CASSQEVGAGSGNTIYF.

The chain links TRBV29-1 to TRBJ2-1; TCRdb picks TRBD2, but there is no DNA to check that call. The CDR3 totals 13 residues. Germline loops: CDR1 SQVTM, CDR2 ANQGSEA. CDR3 residues: CSVAGVQRNEQFF.

The CDR3 sequence is CASSNTQGAKGANVLTF. The chain carries TRBV5-1 and TRBJ2-6; TCRdb proposes TRBD1, but this gene call is untestable without DNA. Germline CDR1 is SGHRS and CDR2 is YFSETQ. The CDR3 consists of 17 residues. Supplemented by reference TRBV5-1 and TRBJ2-6, the full variable domain reads KAGVTQTPRYLIKTRGQQVTLSCSPISGHRSVSWYQQTPGQGLQFLFEYFSETQRNKGNFPGRFSGRQFSNSRSEMNVSTLELGDSALYLCASSNTQGAKGANVLTFGAGSRLTVL.

The V gene is TRBV20-1, the J gene TRBJ2-7. The CDR3 has 14 residues. Germline CDR1 is DFQATT and CDR2 is SNEGSKA (reference sequence). CDR3 protein: CSARDRMRIFEQYF.

The rearrangement joins TRBV15 to TRBJ2-1; TCRdb indicates TRBD2, and absent DNA this call remains unverified. From germline, CDR1 is LNHNV and CDR2 YYDKDF (reference sequence). The CDR3 totals 15 residues. The CDR3 sequence is CATSRDRGSYNEQFF.

V usage is TRBV15 and J usage is TRBJ2-1; the TCRdb D gene call, TRBD2, has no DNA to confirm it. The CDR3 spans 15 residues. CDR1 is LNHNV, CDR2 YYDKDF, per germline (reference sequence). The CDR3 loop is CATSRAGSGYNEQFF. Using reference TRBV15 and TRBJ2-1 for the parts outside the CDR3, the full variable domain is DAMVIQNPRYQVTQFGKPVTLSCSQTLNHNVMYWYQQKSSQAPKLLFHYYDKDFNNEADTPDNFQSRRPNTSFCFLDIRSPGLGDTAMYLCATSRAGSGYNEQFFGPGTRLTVL.